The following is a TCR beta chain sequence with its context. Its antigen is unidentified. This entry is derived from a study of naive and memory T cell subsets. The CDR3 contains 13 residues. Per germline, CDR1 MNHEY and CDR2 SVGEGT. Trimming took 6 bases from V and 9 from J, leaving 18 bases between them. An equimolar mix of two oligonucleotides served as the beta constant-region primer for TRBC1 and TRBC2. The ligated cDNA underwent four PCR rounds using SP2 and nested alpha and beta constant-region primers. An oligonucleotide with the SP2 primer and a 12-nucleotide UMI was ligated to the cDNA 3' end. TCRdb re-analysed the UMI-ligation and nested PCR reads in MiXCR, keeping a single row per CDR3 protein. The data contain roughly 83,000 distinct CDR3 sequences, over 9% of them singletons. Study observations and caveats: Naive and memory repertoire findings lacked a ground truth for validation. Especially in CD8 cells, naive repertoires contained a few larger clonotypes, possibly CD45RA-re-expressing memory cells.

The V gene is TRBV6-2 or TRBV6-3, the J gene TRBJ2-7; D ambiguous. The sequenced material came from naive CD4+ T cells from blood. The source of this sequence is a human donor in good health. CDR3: CASRESGQVRQYF. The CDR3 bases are TGTGCCAGCAGAGAATCGGGTCAGGTTCGGCAGTACTTC.